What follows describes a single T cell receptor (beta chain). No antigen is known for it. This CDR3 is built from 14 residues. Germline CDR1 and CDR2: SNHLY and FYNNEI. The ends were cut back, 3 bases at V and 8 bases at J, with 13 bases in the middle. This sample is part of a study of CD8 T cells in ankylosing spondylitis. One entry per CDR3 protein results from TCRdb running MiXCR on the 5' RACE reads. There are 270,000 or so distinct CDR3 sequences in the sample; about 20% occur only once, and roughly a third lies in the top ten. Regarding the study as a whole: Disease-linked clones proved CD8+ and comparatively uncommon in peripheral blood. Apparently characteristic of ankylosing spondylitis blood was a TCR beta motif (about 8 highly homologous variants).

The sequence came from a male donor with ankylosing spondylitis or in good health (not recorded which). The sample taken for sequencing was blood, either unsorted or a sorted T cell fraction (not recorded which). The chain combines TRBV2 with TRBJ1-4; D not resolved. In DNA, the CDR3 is TGTGCCAGCAGTGACAGCGGCCCGGGGGAAAAACTGTTTTTT. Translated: CASSDSGPGEKLFF.